This entry is about one TCR beta chain. Its target is not known. Compared with germline, one end of the junction differs, possibly owing to a read error. This CDR3 contains 16 residues. CDR1 is SSHAT and CDR2 is FNYEAQ in the germline V gene (reference sequence). Libraries were made from TCR beta cDNA, and they carried unique molecular identifiers. cDNA molecules numbering roughly 500,000 came from around 1 to 10 million T cells. TCRdb analysed the PCR reads with MiXCR anew, one entry per CDR3 protein. The sample contains 150,000 to 200,000 distinct CDR3 sequences, approximately 35% of which appear only once. The data derive from a study of post-analysis software for immune sequencing data. Study background: Relapsing-remitting, secondary progressive and progressive-relapsing multiple sclerosis courses were included.

Study-wide results and caveats: Patients used roughly five TRBV segments, including TRBV5-6, TRBV5-1 and TRBV20-1, more often than controls. Compared against controls, patients with multiple sclerosis displayed significantly lower normalized Chao1 diversity.

The source is a girl aged 5 to 17 with multiple sclerosis. The specimen comprised blood, sampled after autologous hematopoietic stem cell transplantation. V usage is TRBV7-7 and J usage is TRBJ2-7, with TRBD2 identical over 7 bases. TRBJ2-5 explains the end of the DNA better; the J call may be wrong. The CDR3 spells CASSLTLAASGETQYF. Written as DNA, the CDR3 is TGTGCTAGCAGCTTAACCCTAGCGGCCTCTGGGGAGACCCAGTACTTC.